The present T cell receptor beta chain was sequenced within a study of T cell responses to AZD1222 COVID-19 vaccine. Study results and caveats: Researchers took repertoire samples only after the peak T cell response had come. It was only a handful of AZD1222 recipients who were seropositive at baseline. Along spike, vaccine-associated CD4 TCRs were found throughout, with dominance at 160-218 and 743-854. In a largely white British group with more females than males, clonal diversity was possibly underestimated.

Germline loops: CDR1 LNHNV, CDR2 YYDKDF (reference sequence). The CDR3 sequence is 14 residues long. Trimming at V came to 2 bases and at J to 5 bases, leaving 5 bases not matched to a gene. Clones were read by immunoSEQ multiplex PCR, and TCRdb kept only the in-frame ones, dropping some. The sample lists about 160,000 clones; about 90% were seen once. A remark on this clone: The target antigen is unknown.

This chain uses TRBV15 with TRBJ1-2; 7 positions agree with TRBD1. The sequencing here drew on peripheral blood, taken on day 0 of MenACWY control vaccination. This TCR came from an adult in good health. The CDR3 nucleotides are TGTGCCACCAGCAGACCCGACAGGGAGTATGGCTACACCTTC. It codes for CATSRPDREYGYTF.